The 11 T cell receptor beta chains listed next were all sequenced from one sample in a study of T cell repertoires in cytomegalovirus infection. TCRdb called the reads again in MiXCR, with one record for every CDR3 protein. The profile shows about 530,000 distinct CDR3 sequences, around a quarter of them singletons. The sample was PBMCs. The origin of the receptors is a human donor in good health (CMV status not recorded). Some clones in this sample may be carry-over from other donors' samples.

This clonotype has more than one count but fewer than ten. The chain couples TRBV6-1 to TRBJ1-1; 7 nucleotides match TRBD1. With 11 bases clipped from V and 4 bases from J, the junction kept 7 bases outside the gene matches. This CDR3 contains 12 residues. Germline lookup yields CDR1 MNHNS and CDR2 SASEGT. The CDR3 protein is CACIKGATEAFF. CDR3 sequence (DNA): TGTGCCTGCATTAAGGGGGCCACTGAAGCTTTCTTT.

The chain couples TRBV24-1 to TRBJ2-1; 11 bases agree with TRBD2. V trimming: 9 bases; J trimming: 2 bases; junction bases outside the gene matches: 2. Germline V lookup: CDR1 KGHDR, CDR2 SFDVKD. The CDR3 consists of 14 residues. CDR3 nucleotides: TGTGCCACCGCGGGACTAGCGGCCTACAATGAGCAGTTCTTC. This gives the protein CATAGLAAYNEQFF.

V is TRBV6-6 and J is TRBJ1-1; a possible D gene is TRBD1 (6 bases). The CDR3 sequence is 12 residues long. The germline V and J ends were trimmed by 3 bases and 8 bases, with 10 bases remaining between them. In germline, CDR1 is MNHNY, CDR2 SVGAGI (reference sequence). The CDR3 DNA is TGTGCCAGCAGTTATTCAGACAGGGAAGCTTTCTTT. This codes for CASSYSDREAFF.

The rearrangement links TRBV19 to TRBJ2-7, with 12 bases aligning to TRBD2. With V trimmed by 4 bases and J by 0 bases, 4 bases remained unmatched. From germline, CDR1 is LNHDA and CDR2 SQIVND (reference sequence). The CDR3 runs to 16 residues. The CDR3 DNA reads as TGTGCCAGTAGTACCCCGACTAGCGGGAGCTCCTACGAGCAGTACGTC. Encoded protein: CASSTPTSGSSYEQYV.

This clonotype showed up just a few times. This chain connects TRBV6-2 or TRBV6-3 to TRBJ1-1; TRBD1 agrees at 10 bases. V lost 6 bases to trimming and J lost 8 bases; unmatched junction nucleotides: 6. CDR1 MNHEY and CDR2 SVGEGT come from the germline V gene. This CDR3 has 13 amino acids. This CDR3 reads CASSGTGVAEAFF. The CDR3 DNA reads TGTGCCAGCAGCGGGACAGGGGTGGCCGAAGCTTTCTTT.

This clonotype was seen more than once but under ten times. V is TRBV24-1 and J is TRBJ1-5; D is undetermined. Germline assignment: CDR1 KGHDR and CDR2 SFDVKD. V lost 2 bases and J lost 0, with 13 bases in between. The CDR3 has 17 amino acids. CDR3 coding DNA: TGTGCCACCAGTGATTCTGCATCCTACTATAGCAATCAGCCCCAGCATTTT. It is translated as CATSDSASYYSNQPQHF.

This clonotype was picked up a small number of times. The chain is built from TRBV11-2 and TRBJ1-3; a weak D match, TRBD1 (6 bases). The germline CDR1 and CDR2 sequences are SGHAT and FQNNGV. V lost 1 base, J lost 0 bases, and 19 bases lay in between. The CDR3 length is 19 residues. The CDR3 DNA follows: TGTGCCAGCAGCTTAGGATACCATAAAGACAGGAGCTCTGGAAACACCATATATTTT. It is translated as CASSLGYHKDRSSGNTIYF.

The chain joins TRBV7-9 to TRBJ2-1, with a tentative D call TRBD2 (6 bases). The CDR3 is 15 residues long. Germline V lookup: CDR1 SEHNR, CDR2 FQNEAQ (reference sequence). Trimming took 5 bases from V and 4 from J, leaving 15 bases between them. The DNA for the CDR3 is TGTGCCAGCAGCCCCCGGCTAGCGTTATACAATGAGCAGTTCTTC. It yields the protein CASSPRLALYNEQFF.

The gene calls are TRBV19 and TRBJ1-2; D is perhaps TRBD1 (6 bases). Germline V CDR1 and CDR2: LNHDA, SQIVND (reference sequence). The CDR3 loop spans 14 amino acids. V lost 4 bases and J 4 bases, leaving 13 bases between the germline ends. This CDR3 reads CASSRETGGYGYTF. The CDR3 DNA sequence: TGTGCCAGTAGTAGGGAGACAGGTGGCTATGGCTACACCTTC.

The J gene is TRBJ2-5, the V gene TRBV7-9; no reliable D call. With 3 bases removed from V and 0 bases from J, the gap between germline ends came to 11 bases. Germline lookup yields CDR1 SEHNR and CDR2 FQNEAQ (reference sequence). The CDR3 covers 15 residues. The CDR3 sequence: CASSFPTWYQETQYF. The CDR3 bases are TGTGCCAGCAGCTTCCCCACTTGGTACCAAGAGACCCAGTACTTC.

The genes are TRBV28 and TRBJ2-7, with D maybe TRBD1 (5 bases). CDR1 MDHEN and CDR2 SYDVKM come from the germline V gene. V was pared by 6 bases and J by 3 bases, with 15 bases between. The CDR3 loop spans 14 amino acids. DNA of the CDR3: TGTGCCAGCAGGGGATCTGACAGAAACTACGAGCAGTACTTC. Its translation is CASRGSDRNYEQYF. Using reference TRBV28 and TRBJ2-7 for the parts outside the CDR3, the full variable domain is DVKVTQSSRYLVKRTGEKVFLECVQDMDHENMFWYRQDPGLGLRLIYFSYDVKMKEKGDIPEGYSVSREKKERFSLILESASTNQTSMYLCASRGSDRNYEQYFGPGTRLTVT.